The source of this T cell receptor (beta chain) is a study of OX40 agonist ivuxolimab in advanced cancers. Overall study findings and caveats: Low clonal expansion, among the lowest seen, marked partial responders at 0.1-3.0 mg/kg.

As for this clone: The antigen is undetermined.

Data came from immunoSEQ multiplex PCR; TCRdb stores just in-frame clones and leaves some out. The sample holds more than 70,000 clones, 80% to 90% seen once. The CDR3 totals 14 residues. Germline assignment: CDR1 SNHLY and CDR2 FYNNEI. The V and J ends lost 5 bases and 4 bases, in that order; junction bases with no gene match: 5. This receptor was taken from an adult with an advanced solid tumor such as melanoma, head and neck, liver or kidney cancer. The material was CD4+ or CD8+ T cells sorted from blood, obtained in a trial of the OX40 agonist ivuxolimab. The V gene is TRBV2, the J gene TRBJ1-5; 7 nucleotides align to TRBD1. CDR3 nucleotides: TGTGCCAGCAGTCGCCTACAGGGGAATCAGCCCCAGCATTTT. Its protein is CASSRLQGNQPQHF.